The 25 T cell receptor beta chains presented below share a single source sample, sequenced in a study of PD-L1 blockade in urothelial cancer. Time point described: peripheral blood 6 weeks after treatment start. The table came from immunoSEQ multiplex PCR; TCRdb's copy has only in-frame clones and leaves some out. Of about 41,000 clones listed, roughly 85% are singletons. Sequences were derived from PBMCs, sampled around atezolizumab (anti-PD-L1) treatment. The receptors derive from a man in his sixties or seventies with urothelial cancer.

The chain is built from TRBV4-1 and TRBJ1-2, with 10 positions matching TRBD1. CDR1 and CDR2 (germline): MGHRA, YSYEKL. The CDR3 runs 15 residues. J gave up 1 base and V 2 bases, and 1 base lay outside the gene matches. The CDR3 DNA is TGCGCCAGCAGCCAACGGACAGGGGGTAACTATGGCTACACCTTC. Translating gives CASSQRTGGNYGYTF.

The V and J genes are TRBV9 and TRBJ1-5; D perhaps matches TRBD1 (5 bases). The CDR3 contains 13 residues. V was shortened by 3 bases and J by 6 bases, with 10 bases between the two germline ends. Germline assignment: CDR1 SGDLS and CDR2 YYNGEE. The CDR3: CASSGGDGQPQHF. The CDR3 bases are TGTGCCAGCAGCGGGGGGGATGGTCAGCCCCAGCATTTT.

The CDR3 nucleotides are TGTGCCAGCAGTTACCCCAGAGCTCAGGTTTCCTACGAGCAGTACTTC. It translates to CASSYPRAQVSYEQYF. The J gene is TRBJ2-7, the V gene TRBV6-6, with D hard to call. V was cut by 2 bases and J by 1 base, with 15 bases left in between. The germline V gene encodes CDR1 MNHNY and CDR2 SVGAGI (reference sequence). The CDR3 has 16 amino acids.

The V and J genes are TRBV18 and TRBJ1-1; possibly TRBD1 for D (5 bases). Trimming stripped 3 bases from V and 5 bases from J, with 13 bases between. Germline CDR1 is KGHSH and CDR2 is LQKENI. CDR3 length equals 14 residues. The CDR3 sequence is CASSPGAGGTEAFF. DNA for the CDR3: TGTGCCAGCTCACCCGGGGCGGGGGGGACTGAAGCTTTCTTT. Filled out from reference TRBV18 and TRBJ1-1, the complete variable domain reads NAGVMQNPRHLVRRRGQEARLRCSPMKGHSHVYWYRQLPEEGLKFMVYLQKENIIDESGMPKERFSAEFPKEGPSILRIQQVVRGDSAAYFCASSPGAGGTEAFFGQGTRLTVV.

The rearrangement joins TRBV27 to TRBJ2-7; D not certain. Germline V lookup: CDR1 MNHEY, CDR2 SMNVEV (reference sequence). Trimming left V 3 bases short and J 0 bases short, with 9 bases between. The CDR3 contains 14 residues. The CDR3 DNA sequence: TGTGCCAGCAGTTTTCAGAAAGACTCCTACGAGCAGTACTTC. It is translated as CASSFQKDSYEQYF.

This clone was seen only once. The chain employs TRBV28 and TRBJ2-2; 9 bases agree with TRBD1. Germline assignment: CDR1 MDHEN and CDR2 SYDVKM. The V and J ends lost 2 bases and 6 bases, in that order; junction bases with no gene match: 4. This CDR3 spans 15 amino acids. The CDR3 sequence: CASSLIRQGAGELFF. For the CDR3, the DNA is TGTGCCAGCAGTTTAATACGACAGGGGGCCGGGGAGCTGTTTTTT. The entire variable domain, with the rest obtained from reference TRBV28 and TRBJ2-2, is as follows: DVKVTQSSRYLVKRTGEKVFLECVQDMDHENMFWYRQDPGLGLRLIYFSYDVKMKEKGDIPEGYSVSREKKERFSLILESASTNQTSMYLCASSLIRQGAGELFFGEGSRLTVL.

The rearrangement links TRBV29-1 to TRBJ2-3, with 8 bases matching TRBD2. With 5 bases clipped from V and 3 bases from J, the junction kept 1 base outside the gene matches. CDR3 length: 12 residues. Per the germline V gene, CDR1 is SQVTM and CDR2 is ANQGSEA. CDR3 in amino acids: CSVLAGTDTQYF. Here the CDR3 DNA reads TGCAGCGTTCTAGCGGGTACAGATACGCAGTATTTT.

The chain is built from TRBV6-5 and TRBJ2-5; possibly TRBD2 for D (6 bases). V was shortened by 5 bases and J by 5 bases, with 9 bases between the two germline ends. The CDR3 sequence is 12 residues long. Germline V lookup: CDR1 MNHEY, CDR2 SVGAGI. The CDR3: CASSRTMETQYF. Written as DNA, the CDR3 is TGTGCCAGCAGTCGGACTATGGAGACCCAGTACTTC.

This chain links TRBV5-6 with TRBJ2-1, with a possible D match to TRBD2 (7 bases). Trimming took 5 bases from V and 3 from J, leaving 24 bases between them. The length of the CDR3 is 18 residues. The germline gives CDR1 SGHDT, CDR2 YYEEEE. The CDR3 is CASSRRLGGANFYNEQFF. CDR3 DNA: TGTGCCAGCAGTCGGCGGCTTGGGGGGGCCAACTTCTACAATGAGCAGTTCTTC.

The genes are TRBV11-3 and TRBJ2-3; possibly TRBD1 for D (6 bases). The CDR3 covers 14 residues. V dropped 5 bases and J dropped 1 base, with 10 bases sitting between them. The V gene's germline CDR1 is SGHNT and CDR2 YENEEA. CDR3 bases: TGTGCCAGCAGCCCAGGGGCAGGCACAGATACGCAGTATTTT. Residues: CASSPGAGTDTQYF.

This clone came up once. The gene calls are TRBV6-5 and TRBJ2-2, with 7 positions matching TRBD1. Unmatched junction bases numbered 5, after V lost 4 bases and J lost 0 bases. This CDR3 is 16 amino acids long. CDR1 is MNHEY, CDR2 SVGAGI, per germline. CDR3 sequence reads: CASSLDRPTNTGELFF. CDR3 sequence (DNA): TGTGCCAGCAGTTTGGACAGGCCCACGAACACCGGGGAGCTGTTTTTT.

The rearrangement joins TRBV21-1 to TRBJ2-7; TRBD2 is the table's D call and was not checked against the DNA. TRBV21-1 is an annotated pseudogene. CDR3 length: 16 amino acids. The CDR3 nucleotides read TGTGCCAGCAGCAAAGAAGTTTGGCGGATCTCCTACGAGCAGTACTTC. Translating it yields CASSKEVWRISYEQYF.

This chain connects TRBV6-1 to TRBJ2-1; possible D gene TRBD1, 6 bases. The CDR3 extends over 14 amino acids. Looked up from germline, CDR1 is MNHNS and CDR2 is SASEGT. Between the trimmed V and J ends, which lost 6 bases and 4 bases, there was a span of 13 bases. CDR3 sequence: CASSRDKSYNEQFF. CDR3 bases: TGTGCCAGCAGCCGGGACAAGTCATACAATGAGCAGTTCTTC.

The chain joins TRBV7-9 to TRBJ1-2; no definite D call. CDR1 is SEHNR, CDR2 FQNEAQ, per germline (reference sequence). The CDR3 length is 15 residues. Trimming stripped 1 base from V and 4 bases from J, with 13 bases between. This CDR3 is CASSLVGVTGYGYTF. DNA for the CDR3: TGTGCCAGCAGCTTAGTCGGGGTTACGGGCTATGGCTACACCTTC.

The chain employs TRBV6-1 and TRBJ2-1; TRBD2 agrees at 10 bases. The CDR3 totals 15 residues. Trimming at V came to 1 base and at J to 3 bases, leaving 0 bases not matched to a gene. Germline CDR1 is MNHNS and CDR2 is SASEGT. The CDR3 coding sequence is TGTGCCAGCAGTGAAGGGACTAGCGGCTACAATGAGCAGTTCTTC. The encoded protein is CASSEGTSGYNEQFF.

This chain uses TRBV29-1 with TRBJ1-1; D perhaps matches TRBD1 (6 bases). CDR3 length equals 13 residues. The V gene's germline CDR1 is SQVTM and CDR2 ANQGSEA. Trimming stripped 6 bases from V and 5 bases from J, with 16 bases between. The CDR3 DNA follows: TGCAGCGTCAAGGGGGGGGCTCGGACTGAAGCTTTCTTT. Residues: CSVKGGARTEAFF. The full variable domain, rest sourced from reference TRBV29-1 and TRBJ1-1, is SAVISQKPSRDICQRGTSLTIQCQVDSQVTMMFWYRQQPGQSLTLIATANQGSEATYESGFVIDKFPISRPNLTFSTLTVSNMSPEDSSIYLCSVKGGARTEAFFGQGTRLTVV.

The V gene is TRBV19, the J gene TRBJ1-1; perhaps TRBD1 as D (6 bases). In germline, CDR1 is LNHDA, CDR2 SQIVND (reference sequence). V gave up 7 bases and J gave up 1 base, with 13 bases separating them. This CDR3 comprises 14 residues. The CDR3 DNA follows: TGTGCCAGTACCGTCGGACAGTCGAACACTGAAGCTTTCTTT. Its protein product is CASTVGQSNTEAFF.

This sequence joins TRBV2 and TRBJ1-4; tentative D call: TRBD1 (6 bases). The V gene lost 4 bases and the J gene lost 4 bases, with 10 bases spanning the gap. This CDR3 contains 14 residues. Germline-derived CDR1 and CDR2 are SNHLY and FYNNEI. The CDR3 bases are TGTGCCAGCAGTGTTGGACAGCTTAATGAAAAACTGTTTTTT. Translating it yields CASSVGQLNEKLFF.

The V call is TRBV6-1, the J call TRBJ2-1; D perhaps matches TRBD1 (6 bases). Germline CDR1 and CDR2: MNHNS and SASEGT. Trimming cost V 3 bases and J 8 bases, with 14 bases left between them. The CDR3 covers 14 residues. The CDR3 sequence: CASSDLGRGDEQFF. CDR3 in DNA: TGTGCCAGCAGTGACTTGGGCAGGGGTGATGAGCAGTTCTTC.

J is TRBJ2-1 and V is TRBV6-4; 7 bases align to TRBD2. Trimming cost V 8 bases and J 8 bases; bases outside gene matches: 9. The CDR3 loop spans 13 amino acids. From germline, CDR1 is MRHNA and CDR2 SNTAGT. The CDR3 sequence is CASSRETTHEQFF. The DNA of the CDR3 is TGTGCCAGCTCGCGGGAGACTACCCATGAGCAGTTCTTC.

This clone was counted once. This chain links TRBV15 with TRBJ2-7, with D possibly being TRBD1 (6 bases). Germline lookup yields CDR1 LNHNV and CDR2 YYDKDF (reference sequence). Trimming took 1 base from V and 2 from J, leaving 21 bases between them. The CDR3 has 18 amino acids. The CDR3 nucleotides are TGTGCCACCAGCAGAGTGCCCCCGAGGGACACCGAAACCTACGAGCAGTACTTC. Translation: CATSRVPPRDTETYEQYF.

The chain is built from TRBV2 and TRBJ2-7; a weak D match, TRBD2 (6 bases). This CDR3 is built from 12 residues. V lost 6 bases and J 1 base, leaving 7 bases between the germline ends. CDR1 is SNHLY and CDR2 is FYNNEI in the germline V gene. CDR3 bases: TGTGCCAGCAGGGGGGGTTCCTACGAGCAGTACTTC. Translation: CASRGGSYEQYF.

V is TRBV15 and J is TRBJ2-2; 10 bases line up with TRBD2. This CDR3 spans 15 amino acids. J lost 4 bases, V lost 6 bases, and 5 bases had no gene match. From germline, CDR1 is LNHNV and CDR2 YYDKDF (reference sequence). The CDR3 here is CATSTSGKVTGELFF. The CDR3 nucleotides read TGTGCCACCAGTACTAGCGGGAAGGTCACCGGGGAGCTGTTTTTT.

CDR3 coding DNA: TGTGCCTGGACTCCAGACAGGGCCAACTATGGCTACACCTTC. Protein product: CAWTPDRANYGYTF. The chain uses TRBV30 and TRBJ1-2, with 7 bases matching TRBD1. Germline V lookup: CDR1 GTSNPN, CDR2 SVGIG (reference sequence). The CDR3 loop spans 14 amino acids. Germline trimming cut 4 bases from V and 2 bases from J; bases unmatched to any gene: 7.

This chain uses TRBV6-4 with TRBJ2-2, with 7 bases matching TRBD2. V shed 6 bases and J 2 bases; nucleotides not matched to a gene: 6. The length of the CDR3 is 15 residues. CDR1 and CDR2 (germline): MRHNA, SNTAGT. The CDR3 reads CASSLTSANTGELFF. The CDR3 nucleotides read TGTGCCAGCAGCCTCACTAGCGCTAACACCGGGGAGCTGTTTTTT.